This passage covers 25 T cell receptor beta chains from one sample sequenced in a study of regulatory T cells in long-lasting Graves disease. Researchers made TCR beta libraries by using iRepertoire HTBI primers and running Arm-PCR on CDR3 regions. MiXCR, applied by TCRdb to the multiplex PCR reads, yields one record per CDR3 protein. Of approximately 350,000 distinct CDR3 sequences in the sample, approximately 25% were seen once. Described time point: persistent/refractory GD, antithyroid drugs over 5 years with positive TRAb. The TCR library used RNA extracted from PBMCs. The input for sequencing was peripheral blood mononuclear cells (PBMCs), taken when the disease was refractory, from a patient treated with antithyroid drugs. The receptor set was obtained from a woman aged 40 to 55 with Graves disease.

This clonotype was counted ten times or more. The V gene is TRBV28, the J gene TRBJ2-7; 8 bases are a match to TRBD1. Losses at the gene ends were 6 bases for V and 3 bases for J; bases not matched to a gene: 7. The CDR3 runs to 14 residues. Germline-derived CDR1 and CDR2 are MDHEN and SYDVKM. CDR3 region: CASRTGQGRYEQYF. CDR3 coding DNA: TGTGCCAGCAGGACCGGACAGGGTCGCTACGAGCAGTACTTC. Based on the CDR3 plus reference TRBV28 and TRBJ2-7, the full variable domain is DVKVTQSSRYLVKRTGEKVFLECVQDMDHENMFWYRQDPGLGLRLIYFSYDVKMKEKGDIPEGYSVSREKKERFSLILESASTNQTSMYLCASRTGQGRYEQYFGPGTRLTVT.

J is TRBJ1-1 and V is TRBV10-3; D unclear. The CDR3 runs 14 residues. The V gene lost 2 bases and the J gene lost 0 bases, with 7 bases spanning the gap. Germline V gene data show CDR1 as ENHRY and CDR2 as SYGVKD. CDR3 residues: CAISEQRLNTEAFF. As DNA, the CDR3 is TGTGCCATCAGTGAGCAACGGTTGAACACTGAAGCTTTCTTT.

Ten or more counts support this clonotype. The rearrangement uses TRBV6-5 and TRBJ1-4; no clear D. There are 13 residues in the CDR3. CDR1 is MNHEY and CDR2 is SVGAGI in the germline V gene. With 2 bases removed from V and 4 bases from J, the gap between germline ends came to 5 bases. CDR3 in amino acids: CASSYRLNEKLFF. The CDR3 coding sequence is TGTGCCAGCAGTTACAGGCTTAATGAAAAACTGTTTTTT.

This clonotype was seen more than once but under ten times. This sequence joins TRBV20-1 and TRBJ2-3; no clear D gene. This CDR3 contains 11 residues. In germline, CDR1 is DFQATT, CDR2 SNEGSKA (reference sequence). The V end lost 6 bases, the J end lost 6 bases, and 10 bases lay between the germline ends. CDR3 in DNA: TGCAGTGCCACCGTAACGGATACGCAGTATTTT. This encodes CSATVTDTQYF.

This clonotype came up many times. The V call is TRBV30, the J call TRBJ2-5; no clear D. The CDR3 has 11 amino acids. The germline CDR1 and CDR2 sequences are GTSNPN and SVGIG (reference sequence). Trimming cost V 0 bases and J 5 bases, with 4 bases left between them. The CDR3 nucleotides read TGTGCCTGGAGTGTGATGGAGACCCAGTACTTC. It yields the protein CAWSVMETQYF.

This clonotype was detected many times. The J gene is TRBJ2-5, the V gene TRBV20-1; D unresolved. V lost 4 bases and J lost 2, with 8 bases in between. The V gene's germline CDR1 is DFQATT and CDR2 SNEGSKA (reference sequence). The CDR3 is 12 amino acids. The CDR3 DNA reads TGCAGTGCTACCATACTTCAAGAGACCCAGTACTTC. As protein: CSATILQETQYF.

Ten or more counts support this clonotype. The chain couples TRBV11-2 to TRBJ2-5; 9 nucleotides agree with TRBD1. The germline V gene has CDR1 SGHAT and CDR2 FQNNGV. This CDR3 comprises 13 residues. Trimming cost V 2 bases and J 8 bases; bases outside gene matches: 3. The CDR3 DNA reads as TGTGCCAGCAGCTTACCGGGACAGGGTACCCAGTACTTC. Translation gives CASSLPGQGTQYF.

Worth noting for this clonotype: At one of its ends the junction is not consistent with the germline gene, which may arise from a read error. The rearrangement uses TRBV28 and TRBJ2-5; no clear D gene. Germline V gene sequence: CDR1 MDHEN, CDR2 SYDVKM. This CDR3 spans 13 amino acids. CDR3 region: CVSSLKGVETRYF. DNA of the CDR3: TGTGTCAGCAGTTTGAAGGGTGTGGAGACCCGGTACTTC. The full variable domain, completed using reference TRBV28 and TRBJ2-5, is DVKVTQSSRYLVKRTGEKVFLECVQDMDHENMFWYRQDPGLGLRLIYFSYDVKMKEKGDIPEGYSVSREKKERFSLILESASTNQTSMYLCVSSLKGVETRYFGPGTRLLVL.

In regard to this clonotype: This could be a read error, since a much larger clone is one nucleotide away. This CDR3 is missing its conserved last phenylalanine or tryptophan, likely due to a read error. This chain connects TRBV28 to TRBJ1-1; a possible D gene is TRBD1 (5 bases). Germline CDR1 reads MDHEN; CDR2 reads SYDVKM. Trimming stripped 8 bases from V and 3 bases from J, with 16 bases between. The CDR3 totals 14 residues. This chain's CDR3 is CASSRGGGDTEAFL. The CDR3 nucleotides read TGTGCCAGCTCGCGGGGCGGGGGGGACACTGAAGCTTTCCTT.

A note on this clonotype: With a much larger clone just one base away, this may be a read error. The chain uses TRBV27 and TRBJ2-7, with D uncertain. The CDR3 loop spans 11 amino acids. Germline V gene data show CDR1 as MNHEY and CDR2 as SMNVEV (reference sequence). Trimming left V 3 bases short and J 3 bases short, with 3 bases between. The DNA for the CDR3 is TGTGCCAGCAGTTTCGTCTACGAGCAGTACTTC. It encodes CASSFVYEQYF.

In the case of this clonotype: Here the CDR3 omits its conserved ending phenylalanine or tryptophan, so a read error is the likely source. The chain couples TRBV20-1 to TRBJ2-2; D unclear. In germline, CDR1 is DFQATT, CDR2 SNEGSKA (reference sequence). V was cut by 4 bases and J by 1 base, with 10 bases left in between. This CDR3 has 14 residues. CDR3 DNA sequence: TGCAGTGCTAAGGGTCCAGTGAACACCGGGGAGCTGTTTTCT. This translates into CSAKGPVNTGELFS.

This clonotype was counted at least ten times. The chain uses TRBV29-1 and TRBJ1-1; TRBD1 agrees at 7 bases. Germline V CDR1 and CDR2: SQVTM, ANQGSEA. Germline trimming cut 6 bases from V and 1 base from J; bases unmatched to any gene: 14. CDR3 length: 16 amino acids. DNA of the CDR3: TGCAGCGTCACGTACCCGCCGACAGGGACGAACACTGAAGCTTTCTTT. It translates to CSVTYPPTGTNTEAFF.

This clonotype was counted between two and nine times. The chain combines TRBV28 with TRBJ1-2; 7 nucleotides align to TRBD1. Germline V gene sequence: CDR1 MDHEN, CDR2 SYDVKM. The CDR3 runs 14 residues. Unmatched junction bases numbered 9, after V lost 5 bases and J lost 6 bases. CDR3 amino acids: CASSELTGMDGYTF. The DNA of the CDR3 is TGTGCCAGCAGTGAATTGACAGGGATGGATGGCTACACCTTC.

The gene calls are TRBV15 and TRBJ2-3, with D unclear. Germline V gene sequence: CDR1 LNHNV, CDR2 YYDKDF (reference sequence). The V end was cut by 1 base, the J end by 2 bases, with 7 bases between. This CDR3 region has 14 residues. As DNA, the CDR3 is TGTGCCACCAGCAGAGCGGGTTACACAGATACGCAGTATTTT. Protein sequence: CATSRAGYTDTQYF.

This rearrangement joins TRBV27 to TRBJ2-7, with D tentatively TRBD2 (6 bases). The CDR3 is 16 amino acids. V was shortened by 5 bases and J by 3 bases, with 20 bases between the two germline ends. The germline V gene encodes CDR1 MNHEY and CDR2 SMNVEV (reference sequence). The CDR3 protein is CASSRGAYLTVYEQYF. CDR3 DNA: TGTGCCAGCAGTCGCGGGGCCTACCTGACCGTCTACGAGCAGTACTTC.

This chain uses TRBV24-1 with TRBJ2-5; 8 bases are shared with TRBD1. Germline V gives CDR1 KGHDR, CDR2 SFDVKD. J lost 3 bases, V lost 3 bases, and 5 bases had no gene match. CDR3 length: 15 residues. The CDR3 DNA sequence: TGTGCCACCAGTGATCCACGGACAGGGAAAGAGACCCAGTACTTC. This translates into CATSDPRTGKETQYF.

This clonotype has more than one count but fewer than ten. This chain connects TRBV20-1 to TRBJ2-1, with TRBD2 matching over 7 bases. The J segment lost 10 bases and the V segment lost 5 bases, leaving 11 bases of the junction unmatched. The CDR3 has 13 residues. The V gene's germline CDR1 is DFQATT and CDR2 SNEGSKA (reference sequence). This chain's CDR3 is CSALTGTTEEQFF. The CDR3 DNA reads TGCAGTGCTTTGACCGGGACTACGGAAGAGCAGTTCTTC.

This clonotype was recorded many times. CDR3 in DNA: TGTGCCAGCAGTCGCAGACCCGGGACTAGCGGGAGCCAAGAGACCCAGTACTTC. It translates to CASSRRPGTSGSQETQYF. V and J are TRBV27 and TRBJ2-5; TRBD2 matches 14 bases. This CDR3 is built from 18 residues. V dropped 5 bases and J dropped 1; count of bases not matched to a gene: 9. Germline V gene sequence: CDR1 MNHEY, CDR2 SMNVEV (reference sequence).

The sample holds a few counts of this clonotype. This chain joins TRBV3-1 and TRBJ2-2; possible D gene TRBD2, 5 bases. This CDR3 is built from 16 residues. V lost 4 bases and J lost 4, with 16 bases in between. Germline values: CDR1 LGHDT, CDR2 YNNKEL (reference sequence). The DNA of the CDR3 is TGTGCCAGCAGCCGGCGACAATTTAGCGTCACCGGGGAGCTGTTTTTT. It is translated as CASSRRQFSVTGELFF.

This clonotype was observed at least ten times. The chain has TRBV28 and TRBJ1-5; D unresolved. Germline CDR1 reads MDHEN; CDR2 reads SYDVKM. This CDR3 has 12 residues. The V gene lost 5 bases and the J gene lost 9 bases, with 11 bases spanning the gap. The CDR3 region is CASSQRAGPQHF. The CDR3 nucleotides are TGTGCCAGCAGTCAAAGGGCCGGGCCCCAGCATTTT.

This clonotype appeared many times. V usage is TRBV12-3 or TRBV12-4 and J usage is TRBJ1-5; 9 bases are a match to TRBD1. The CDR3 extends over 14 amino acids. V dropped 6 bases and J dropped 6; count of bases not matched to a gene: 6. CDR3 nucleotides: TGTGCCAGCAGGGGGACAGGGACGTTTCAGCCCCAGCATTTT. This translates into CASRGTGTFQPQHF.

This clonotype has just a few counts. The chain combines TRBV18 with TRBJ2-2; the D is unclear. This CDR3 is built from 13 residues. The germline V gene encodes CDR1 KGHSH and CDR2 LQKENI. The V end was cut by 5 bases, the J end by 3 bases, with 7 bases between. CDR3 loop: CASSYIDTGELFF. DNA of the CDR3: TGTGCCAGCTCATACATCGACACCGGGGAGCTGTTTTTT.

There are a few counts of this clonotype. This chain links TRBV14 with TRBJ2-5; 12 bases are shared with TRBD2. The CDR3 length is 17 residues. After removal of 3 bases from V and 4 bases from J, the junction contained 9 bases not matched to a gene. Germline CDR1 and CDR2: SGHDN and FVKESK. In nucleotides, the CDR3 is TGTGCCAGCAGCCACCGAAAACTAGCGGGAGGAGGAGAGACCCAGTACTTC. As protein: CASSHRKLAGGGETQYF. The full variable domain, completed using reference TRBV14 and TRBJ2-5, is EAGVTQFPSHSVIEKGQTVTLRCDPISGHDNLYWYRRVMGKEIKFLLHFVKESKQDESGMPNNRFLAERTGGTYSTLKVQPAELEDSGVYFCASSHRKLAGGGETQYFGPGTRLLVL.

The sample holds many counts of this clonotype. Here the CDR3 reads CASSSNEAGANEKLFF. The DNA of the CDR3 is TGTGCCAGCAGTTCCAACGAAGCGGGCGCTAATGAAAAACTGTTTTTT. The chain couples TRBV28 to TRBJ1-4; D unresolved. CDR3 length equals 16 residues. V lost 4 bases and J 3 bases, leaving 15 bases between the germline ends. Germline CDR1 reads MDHEN; CDR2 reads SYDVKM.

The sample holds many counts of this clonotype. The chain is built from TRBV28 and TRBJ1-5; D is undetermined. Germline values: CDR1 MDHEN, CDR2 SYDVKM. This CDR3 region has 13 residues. V gave up 3 bases and J gave up 6 bases, with 9 bases separating them. The CDR3 reads CASSFNMGQPQHF. Written as DNA, the CDR3 is TGTGCCAGCAGTTTTAACATGGGTCAGCCCCAGCATTTT. Supplemented by reference TRBV28 and TRBJ1-5, the full variable domain reads DVKVTQSSRYLVKRTGEKVFLECVQDMDHENMFWYRQDPGLGLRLIYFSYDVKMKEKGDIPEGYSVSREKKERFSLILESASTNQTSMYLCASSFNMGQPQHFGDGTRLSIL.